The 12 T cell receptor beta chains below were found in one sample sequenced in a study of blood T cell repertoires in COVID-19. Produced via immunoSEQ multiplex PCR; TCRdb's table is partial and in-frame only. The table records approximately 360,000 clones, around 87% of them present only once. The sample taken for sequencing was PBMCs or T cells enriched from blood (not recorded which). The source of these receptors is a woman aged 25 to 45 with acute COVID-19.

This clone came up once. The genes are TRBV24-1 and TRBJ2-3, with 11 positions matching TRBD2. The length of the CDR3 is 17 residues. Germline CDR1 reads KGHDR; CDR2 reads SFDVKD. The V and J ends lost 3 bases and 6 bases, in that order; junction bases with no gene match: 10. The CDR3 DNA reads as TGTGCCACCAGTGATCCCGGGCTAGCGGGGGGTAGGGATACGCAGTATTTT. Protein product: CATSDPGLAGGRDTQYF.

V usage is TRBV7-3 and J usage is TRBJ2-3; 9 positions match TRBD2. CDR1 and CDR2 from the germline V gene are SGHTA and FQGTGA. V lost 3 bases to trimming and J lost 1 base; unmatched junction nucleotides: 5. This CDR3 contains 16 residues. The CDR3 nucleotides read TGTGCCAGCAGCTTGCTTAGCGGGGGAGGCACAGATACGCAGTATTTT. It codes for CASSLLSGGGTDTQYF.

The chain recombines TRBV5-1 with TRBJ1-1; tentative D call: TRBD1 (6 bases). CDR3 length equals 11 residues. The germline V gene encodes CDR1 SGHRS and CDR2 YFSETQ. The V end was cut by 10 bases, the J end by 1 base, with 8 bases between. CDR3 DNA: TGCGCCGGGGGCAGGAACACTGAAGCTTTCTTT. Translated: CAGGRNTEAFF. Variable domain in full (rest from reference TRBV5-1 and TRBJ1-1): KAGVTQTPRYLIKTRGQQVTLSCSPISGHRSVSWYQQTPGQGLQFLFEYFSETQRNKGNFPGRFSGRQFSNSRSEMNVSTLELGDSALYLCAGGRNTEAFFGQGTRLTVV.

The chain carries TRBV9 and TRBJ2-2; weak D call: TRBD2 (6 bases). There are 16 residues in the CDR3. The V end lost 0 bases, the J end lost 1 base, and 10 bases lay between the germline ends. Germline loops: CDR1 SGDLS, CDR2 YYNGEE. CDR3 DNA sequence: TGTGCCAGCAGCGTAGGGGGGGTCCAGAACACCGGGGAGCTGTTTTTT. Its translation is CASSVGGVQNTGELFF.

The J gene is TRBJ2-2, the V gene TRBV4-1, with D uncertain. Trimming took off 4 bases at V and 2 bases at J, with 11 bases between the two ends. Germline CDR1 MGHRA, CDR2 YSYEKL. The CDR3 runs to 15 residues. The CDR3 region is CASSRSGGNTGELFF. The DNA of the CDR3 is TGCGCCAGCAGCCGCAGTGGCGGTAACACCGGGGAGCTGTTTTTT.

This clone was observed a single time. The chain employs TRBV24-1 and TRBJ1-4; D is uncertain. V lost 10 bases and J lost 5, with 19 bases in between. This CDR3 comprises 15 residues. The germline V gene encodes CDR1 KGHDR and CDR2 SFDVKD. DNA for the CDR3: TGTGCCACTTCTAGCTCCCAGTCGCCAAATGAAAAACTGTTTTTT. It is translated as CATSSSQSPNEKLFF.

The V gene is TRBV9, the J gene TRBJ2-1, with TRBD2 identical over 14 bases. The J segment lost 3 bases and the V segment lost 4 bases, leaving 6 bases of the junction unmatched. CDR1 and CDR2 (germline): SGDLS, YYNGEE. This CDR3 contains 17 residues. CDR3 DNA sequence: TGTGCCAGCAGCCCACGGACTAGCGGGGGGAACTACAATGAGCAGTTCTTC. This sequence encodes CASSPRTSGGNYNEQFF.

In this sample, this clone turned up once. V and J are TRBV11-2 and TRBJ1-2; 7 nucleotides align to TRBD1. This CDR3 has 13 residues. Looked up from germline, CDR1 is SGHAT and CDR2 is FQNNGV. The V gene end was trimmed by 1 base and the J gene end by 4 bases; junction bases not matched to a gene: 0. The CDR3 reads CASSLAGGYGYTF. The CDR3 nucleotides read TGTGCCAGCAGCTTAGCAGGGGGCTATGGCTACACCTTC.

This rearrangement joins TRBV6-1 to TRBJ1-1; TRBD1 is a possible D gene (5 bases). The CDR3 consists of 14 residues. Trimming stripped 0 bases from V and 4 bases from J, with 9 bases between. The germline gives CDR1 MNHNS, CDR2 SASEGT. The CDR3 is CASSEARGFTEAFF. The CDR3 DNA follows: TGTGCCAGCAGTGAAGCCCGGGGGTTCACTGAAGCTTTCTTT.

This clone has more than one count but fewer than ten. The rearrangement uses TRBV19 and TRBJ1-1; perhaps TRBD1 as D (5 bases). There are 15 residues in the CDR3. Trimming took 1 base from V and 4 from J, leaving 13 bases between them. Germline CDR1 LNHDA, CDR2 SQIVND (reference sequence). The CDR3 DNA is TGTGCCAGTAGTATAGGAAACCTAAGGGGCACTGAAGCTTTCTTT. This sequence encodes CASSIGNLRGTEAFF.

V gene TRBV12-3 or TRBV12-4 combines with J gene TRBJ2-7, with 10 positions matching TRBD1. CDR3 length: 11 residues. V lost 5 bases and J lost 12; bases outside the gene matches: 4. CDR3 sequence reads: CASSPGTGAYF. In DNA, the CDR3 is TGTGCCAGCAGTCCCGGGACAGGGGCGTACTTC.

CDR3 residues: CASSEYGGASYNEQFF. As DNA, the CDR3 is TGTGCCAGCAGTGAATACGGGGGGGCCTCCTACAATGAGCAGTTCTTC. The gene calls are TRBV2 and TRBJ2-1, with 8 bases that match TRBD2. V shed 2 bases and J 0 bases; nucleotides not matched to a gene: 3. This CDR3 spans 16 amino acids. Germline values: CDR1 SNHLY, CDR2 FYNNEI.